This entry lists 21 T cell receptor beta chains sequenced from one sample in a study of siplizumab effects on memory and regulatory T cells. Libraries were prepared by immunoSEQ multiplex PCR; TCRdb keeps only in-frame clonotypes and omits some of them. The profile shows some 6,000 clones, roughly 63% of them singletons. The sequenced sample was effector memory CD8+ T cells sorted from blood. As for subset: unstimulated CD8+ effector memory T cells. The source of these receptors is a human donor in good health.

Note on this clone: Its ends do not fully match the called genes, so a read error is possible. J is TRBJ1-1 and V is TRBV4-1; 7 bases match TRBD1. Germline lookup yields CDR1 MGHRA and CDR2 YSYEKL. CDR3 length equals 15 residues. CDR3 bases: TGTGCCAGCAGCCAAGTCCAGGGGGAAGGTACTGAAGCTTTCTTT. Amino acid sequence: CASSQVQGEGTEAFF.

By sample fraction, this clone is medium-sized. The genes are TRBV7-9 and TRBJ2-1; weak D call: TRBD1 (6 bases). The CDR3 totals 14 residues. The germline CDR1 and CDR2 sequences are SEHNR and FQNEAQ (reference sequence). V dropped 7 bases and J dropped 3 bases, with 13 bases sitting between them. The CDR3 region has the DNA TGTGCCAGCATCAGCCGGGACAACTACAATGAGCAGTTCTTC. Its translation: CASISRDNYNEQFF.

The chain couples TRBV19 to TRBJ2-7; either TRBD1 or TRBD2 may supply D (5 bases each). Germline V lookup: CDR1 LNHDA, CDR2 SQIVND (reference sequence). The CDR3 consists of 16 residues. V was cut by 3 bases and J by 0 bases, with 15 bases left in between. Written as DNA, the CDR3 is TGTGCCAGTAGTATCCCCCGGGACGAGCCCTCCTACGAGCAGTACTTC. It specifies CASSIPRDEPSYEQYF.

This chain connects TRBV2 to TRBJ2-3; 11 nucleotides match TRBD1. J was trimmed by 5 bases and V by 7 bases; bases with no gene match: 5. The CDR3 totals 14 residues. Germline assignment: CDR1 SNHLY and CDR2 FYNNEI. Here the CDR3 DNA reads TGTGCCAGCATCTTGGACAGGGGGCAAGATACGCAGTATTTT. Translated, it gives CASILDRGQDTQYF. The full variable domain, with the rest looked up from reference TRBV2 and TRBJ2-3, is EPEVTQTPSHQVTQMGQEVILRCVPISNHLYFYWYRQILGQKVEFLVSFYNNEISEKSEIFDDQFSVERPDGSNFTLKIRSTKLEDSAMYFCASILDRGQDTQYFGPGTRLTVL.

A remark on this clone: The junction shows a germline mismatch at one end, possibly a read error. This sequence joins TRBV5-4 and TRBJ2-2; 9 bases are shared with TRBD2. The CDR3 extends over 17 amino acids. Germline assignment: CDR1 SGHNT and CDR2 YYREEE (reference sequence). DNA of the CDR3: TGCGCCAGCAGCCAAGGGTCAGCGGGGGGTATCTCCGGGGAGCTGTTTTTT. The encoded protein is CASSQGSAGGISGELFF.

This chain uses TRBV6-1 with TRBJ2-7, with 9 nucleotides matching TRBD2. V shed 7 bases, J shed 6 bases, and the junction held 10 bases outside the gene matches. The V gene's germline CDR1 is MNHNS and CDR2 SASEGT. The CDR3 has 14 residues. The DNA of the CDR3 is TGTGCCAGCACCCCACTCGCGGGGGGGCTCGAGCAGTACTTC. It yields the protein CASTPLAGGLEQYF.

V and J are TRBV5-6 and TRBJ2-5; D remains unclear. Matching the DNA end better, TRBJ2-7 makes the J call doubtful. Germline CDR1 and CDR2: SGHDT and YYEEEE. This CDR3 has 14 amino acids. CDR3 sequence reads: CASSRSESSYEQYF. Written as DNA, the CDR3 is TGTGCCAGCTCCCGATCCGAAAGCTCCTACGAGCAGTACTTC.

The V call is TRBV7-9, the J call TRBJ2-1, with TRBD1 matching 9 bases. J was trimmed by 8 bases and V by 7 bases; bases with no gene match: 3. Germline lookup yields CDR1 SEHNR and CDR2 FQNEAQ (reference sequence). The CDR3 totals 12 residues. The CDR3, as DNA: TGTGCCAGCAAGGGGACAGGGTATGAGCAGTTCTTC. This translates into CASKGTGYEQFF.

The rearrangement uses TRBV27 and TRBJ2-1; TRBD1 might be the D (5 bases). With 7 bases removed from V and 9 bases from J, the gap between germline ends came to 16 bases. The length of the CDR3 is 13 residues. CDR1 is MNHEY and CDR2 is SMNVEV in the germline V gene (reference sequence). CDR3 coding DNA: TGTGCCAGCACGCCTCGACAGTACGGTGAGCAGTTCTTC. Translation: CASTPRQYGEQFF.

The V gene is TRBV21-1, the J gene TRBJ1-2. TRBV21-1 is described as a pseudogene. The CDR3 spans 11 residues. The CDR3 loop is CASSVPVGETF. The CDR3 DNA reads as TGTGCCAGCAGCGTCCCGGTGGGGGAAACCTTC.

The chain links TRBV7-6 to TRBJ2-7; maybe TRBD2 (6 bases). CDR3 length: 15 residues. The germline V gene encodes CDR1 SGHVS and CDR2 FNYEAQ. Trimming stripped 5 bases from V and 2 bases from J, with 16 bases between. The CDR3 protein is CASSPIAEIAYEQYF. The CDR3 nucleotides are TGTGCCAGCAGCCCTATAGCGGAAATCGCCTACGAGCAGTACTTC.

This clone is medium-sized within its sample. The chain combines TRBV5-3 with TRBJ2-3, with D uncertain. TRBV5-3 is an ORF, and what it does is uncertain. CDR3 size: 10 residues. V lost 8 bases and J 2 bases, leaving 3 bases between the germline ends. CDR3 region: CARSTDTQYF. The CDR3 DNA reads TGTGCCAGGTCCACAGATACGCAGTATTTT.

This clone was found a few times. The chain is built from TRBV19 and TRBJ2-6, with D hard to call. Trimming stripped 2 bases from V and 2 bases from J, with 7 bases between. The CDR3 is made up of 15 amino acids. CDR1 is LNHDA and CDR2 is SQIVND in the germline V gene (reference sequence). CDR3 in DNA: TGTGCCAGTAGTATATTTGGGACTGGGGCCAACGTCCTGACTTTC. Translating it yields CASSIFGTGANVLTF.

This chain connects TRBV6-4 to TRBJ1-1; D may be TRBD1 (5 bases). The CDR3 totals 15 residues. The V gene's germline CDR1 is MRHNA and CDR2 SNTAGT. V lost 4 bases and J 4 bases, leaving 16 bases between the germline ends. The CDR3 is CASSVGQGFRTEAFF. CDR3 coding DNA: TGTGCCAGCAGTGTAGGACAAGGGTTCCGCACTGAAGCTTTCTTT.

This sequence joins TRBV5-6 and TRBJ2-1; 7 bases are shared with TRBD1. V was pared by 2 bases and J by 3 bases, with 2 bases of the junction left unmatched. Germline V gene data show CDR1 as SGHDT and CDR2 as YYEEEE. The CDR3 sequence is 14 residues long. Here the CDR3 DNA reads TGTGCCAGCAGCTTAGACAGGGTCTACAATGAGCAGTTCTTC. Residues: CASSLDRVYNEQFF.

The chain couples TRBV6-5 to TRBJ1-1; D remains unclear. Trimming pared 6 bases from V and 7 bases from J, leaving 12 bases between. The CDR3 is 12 residues long. The germline V gene encodes CDR1 MNHEY and CDR2 SVGAGI. The CDR3 DNA follows: TGTGCCAGCAGCCGTATAGGGTTTGAAGCTTTCTTT. Amino acids: CASSRIGFEAFF.

The chain employs TRBV4-3 and TRBJ2-7, with 7 bases identical to TRBD1. The length of the CDR3 is 15 residues. V trimming: 0 bases; J trimming: 3 bases; junction bases outside the gene matches: 5. Germline CDR1 LGHNA, CDR2 YSLEER. The CDR3 loop is CASSQDRGGFYEQYF. In nucleotides, the CDR3 is TGCGCCAGCAGCCAAGATCGAGGGGGCTTCTACGAGCAGTACTTC.

V usage is TRBV6-4 and J usage is TRBJ1-6; no clear D. Germline CDR1 MRHNA, CDR2 SNTAGT. The CDR3 is 14 amino acids. V was cut by 2 bases and J by 5 bases, with 7 bases left in between. The CDR3 reads CASSDTGDNSPLHF. CDR3 sequence (DNA): TGTGCCAGCAGTGACACTGGGGATAATTCACCCCTCCACTTT.

The CDR3 nucleotides read TGTGCCAGCAGTTTTTCGGCGGCCGGGGCCAACGTCCTGACTTTC. Protein product: CASSFSAAGANVLTF. V is TRBV28 and J is TRBJ2-6; D not certain. Germline values: CDR1 MDHEN, CDR2 SYDVKM. This CDR3 has 15 amino acids. V lost 3 bases and J lost 4, with 10 bases in between.

The chain employs TRBV5-8 and TRBJ2-7; D is perhaps TRBD1 (5 bases). The CDR3 sequence is 14 residues long. The V gene lost 0 bases and the J gene lost 2 bases, with 9 bases spanning the gap. Germline V gives CDR1 SGHTS, CDR2 YDEGEE. The CDR3 protein is CASSLGQRAYEQYF. The CDR3 region has the DNA TGTGCCAGCAGCTTGGGACAGCGAGCCTACGAGCAGTACTTC.

This chain joins TRBV21-1 and TRBJ1-1; TRBD1 reflects the table's D call only, with no check against the DNA. TRBV21-1 is a known pseudogene. This CDR3 is built from 11 residues. The CDR3 is CASQWNTEAFF. The CDR3 nucleotides are TGTGCCAGCCAGTGGAACACTGAAGCTTTCTTT.